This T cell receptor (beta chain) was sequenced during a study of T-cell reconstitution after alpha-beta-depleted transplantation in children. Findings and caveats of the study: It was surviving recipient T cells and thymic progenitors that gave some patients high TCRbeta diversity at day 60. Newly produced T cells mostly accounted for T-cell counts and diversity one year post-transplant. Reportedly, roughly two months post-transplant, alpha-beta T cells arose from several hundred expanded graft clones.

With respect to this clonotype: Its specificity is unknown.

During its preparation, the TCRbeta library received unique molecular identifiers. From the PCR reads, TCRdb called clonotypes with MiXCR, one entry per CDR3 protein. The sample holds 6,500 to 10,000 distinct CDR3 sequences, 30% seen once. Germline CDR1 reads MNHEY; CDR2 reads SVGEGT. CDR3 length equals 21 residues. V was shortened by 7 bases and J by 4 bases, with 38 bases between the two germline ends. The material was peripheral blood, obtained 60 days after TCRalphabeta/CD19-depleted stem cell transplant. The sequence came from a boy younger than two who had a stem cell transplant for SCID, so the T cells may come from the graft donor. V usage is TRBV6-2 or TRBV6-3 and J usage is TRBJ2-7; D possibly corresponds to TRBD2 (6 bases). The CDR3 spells CASIPPRVREFGWGGLYEQYF. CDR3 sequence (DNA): TGTGCCAGCATCCCCCCCCGTGTTCGGGAATTTGGATGGGGAGGACTTTACGAGCAGTACTTC.